The TCR beta chain described here comes from a study of Ad26.COV2.S vaccination and SARS-CoV-2 variants. The length of the CDR3 is 19 residues. Trimming took 6 bases from V and 2 from J; bases not matched to a gene: 13. Per germline, CDR1 SNHLY and CDR2 FYNNEI. Measured with immunoSEQ multiplex PCR; TCRdb has only the in-frame clones, and not every one. The table records some 45,000 clones, 75% to 85% of them present only once. Study-level results: TCR breadth and depth analyses may have underestimated total T cell responses. Recipients of vaccine and of placebo showed similar breadth of their non-spike TCR repertoires. There was reportedly substantial breadth in spike-specific CD8+ and CD4+ T cell responses after vaccination. Vaccinees displayed broader spike-specific TCR repertoires than placebo recipients.

Worth noting for this clone: The antigen is undetermined.

Sequenced material: peripheral blood, taken after recovery from COVID-19. The receptor was isolated from a human donor who had recovered from COVID-19. The chain has TRBV2 and TRBJ2-3, with TRBD2 matching over 14 bases. The CDR3 here is CASSPGLAGVFTVTDTQYF. CDR3 sequence (DNA): TGTGCCAGCAGCCCGGGACTAGCGGGAGTTTTTACCGTCACAGATACGCAGTATTTT.